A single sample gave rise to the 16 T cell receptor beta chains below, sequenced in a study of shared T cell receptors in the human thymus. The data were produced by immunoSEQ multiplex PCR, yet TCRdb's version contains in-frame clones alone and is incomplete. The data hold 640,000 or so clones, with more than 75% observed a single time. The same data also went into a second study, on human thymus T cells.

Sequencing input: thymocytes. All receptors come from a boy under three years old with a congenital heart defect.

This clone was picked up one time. This chain's CDR3 is CASSRPGTGSGSYEQYF. The CDR3 DNA follows: TGTGCCAGCAGCCGTCCCGGGACAGGGTCTGGGTCCTACGAGCAGTACTTC. The chain uses TRBV14 and TRBJ2-7; the match to TRBD1 covers 9 bases. Germline CDR1 SGHDN, CDR2 FVKESK. CDR3 length: 17 residues. Trimming took 4 bases from V and 1 from J; bases not matched to a gene: 11.

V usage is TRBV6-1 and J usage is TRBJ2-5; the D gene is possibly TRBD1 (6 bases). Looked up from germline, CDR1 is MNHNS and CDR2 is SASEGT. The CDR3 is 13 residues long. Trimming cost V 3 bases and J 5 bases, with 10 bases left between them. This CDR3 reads CASSDRGDETQYF. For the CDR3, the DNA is TGTGCCAGCAGTGACAGGGGAGACGAGACCCAGTACTTC.

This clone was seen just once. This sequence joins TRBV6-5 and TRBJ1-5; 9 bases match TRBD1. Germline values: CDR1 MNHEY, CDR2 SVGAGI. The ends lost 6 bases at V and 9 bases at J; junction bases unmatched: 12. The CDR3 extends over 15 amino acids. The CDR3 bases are TGTGCCAGCAGCCTGGACAGGGGTTCTTTGTGGCCCCAGCATTTT. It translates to CASSLDRGSLWPQHF.

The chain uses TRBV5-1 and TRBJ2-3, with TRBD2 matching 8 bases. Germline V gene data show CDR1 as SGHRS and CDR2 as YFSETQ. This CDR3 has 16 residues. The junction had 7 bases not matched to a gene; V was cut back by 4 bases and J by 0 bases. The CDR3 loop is CASSTERGFSTDTQYF. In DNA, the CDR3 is TGCGCCAGCAGCACTGAGCGGGGGTTTAGCACAGATACGCAGTATTTT.

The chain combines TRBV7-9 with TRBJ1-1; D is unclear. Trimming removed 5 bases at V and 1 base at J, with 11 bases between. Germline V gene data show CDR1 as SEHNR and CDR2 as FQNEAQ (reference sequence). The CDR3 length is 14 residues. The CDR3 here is CASSPRRENTEAFF. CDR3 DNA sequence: TGTGCCAGCAGCCCTAGACGGGAGAACACTGAAGCTTTCTTT.

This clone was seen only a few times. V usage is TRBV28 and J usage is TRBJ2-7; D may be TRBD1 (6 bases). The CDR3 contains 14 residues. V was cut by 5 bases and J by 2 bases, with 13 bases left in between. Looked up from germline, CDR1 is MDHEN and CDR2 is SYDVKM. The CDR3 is CASSPIQGTYEQYF. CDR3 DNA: TGTGCCAGCAGTCCCATACAGGGAACCTACGAGCAGTACTTC.

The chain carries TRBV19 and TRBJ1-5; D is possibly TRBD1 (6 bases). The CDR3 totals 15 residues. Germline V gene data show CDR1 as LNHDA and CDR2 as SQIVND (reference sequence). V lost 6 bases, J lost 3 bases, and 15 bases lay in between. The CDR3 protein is CASSRPDSFNQPQHF. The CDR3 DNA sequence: TGTGCCAGTAGCCGACCGGACAGCTTCAATCAGCCCCAGCATTTT.

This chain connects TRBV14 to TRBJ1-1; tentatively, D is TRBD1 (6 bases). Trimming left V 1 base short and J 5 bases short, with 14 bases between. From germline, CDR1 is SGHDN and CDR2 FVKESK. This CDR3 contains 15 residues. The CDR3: CASSQGEQGKTEAFF. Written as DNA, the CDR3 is TGTGCCAGCAGCCAAGGGGAACAGGGAAAAACTGAAGCTTTCTTT.

The CDR3 region has the DNA TGTGCCAGCAGTGCACAGGGCAGGAACACTGAAGCTTTCTTT. Encoded protein: CASSAQGRNTEAFF. The chain has TRBV27 and TRBJ1-1, with a weak D call TRBD1 (6 bases). The CDR3 extends over 14 amino acids. Germline CDR1 is MNHEY and CDR2 is SMNVEV (reference sequence). The germline V and J ends were trimmed by 5 bases and 1 base, with 11 bases remaining between them.

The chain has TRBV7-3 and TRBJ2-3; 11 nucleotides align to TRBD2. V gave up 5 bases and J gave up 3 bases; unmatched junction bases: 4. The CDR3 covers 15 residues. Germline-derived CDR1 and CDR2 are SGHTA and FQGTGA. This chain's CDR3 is CASSLRTSGTDTQYF. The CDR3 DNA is TGTGCCAGCAGCCTACGGACTAGCGGGACAGATACGCAGTATTTT.

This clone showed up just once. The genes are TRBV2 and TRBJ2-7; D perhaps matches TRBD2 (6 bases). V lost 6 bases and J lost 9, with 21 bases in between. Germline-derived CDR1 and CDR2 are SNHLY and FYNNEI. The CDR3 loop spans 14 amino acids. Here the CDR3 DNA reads TGTGCCAGCAGCGGCTACCGCGGGGCCTCCAGGCAGTACTTC. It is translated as CASSGYRGASRQYF.

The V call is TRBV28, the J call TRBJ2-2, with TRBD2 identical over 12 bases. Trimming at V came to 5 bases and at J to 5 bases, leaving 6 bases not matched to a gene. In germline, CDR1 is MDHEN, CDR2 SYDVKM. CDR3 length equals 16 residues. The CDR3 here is CASSPGLAGRTGELFF. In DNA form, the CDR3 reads TGTGCCAGCAGTCCCGGACTAGCGGGGAGAACCGGGGAGCTGTTTTTT.

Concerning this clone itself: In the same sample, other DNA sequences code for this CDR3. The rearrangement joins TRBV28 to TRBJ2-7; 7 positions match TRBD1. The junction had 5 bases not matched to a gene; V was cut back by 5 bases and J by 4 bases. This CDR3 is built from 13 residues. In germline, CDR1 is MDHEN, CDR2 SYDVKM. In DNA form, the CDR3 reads TGTGCCAGCAGTCGGGACAGAGGGTACGAGCAGTACTTC. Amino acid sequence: CASSRDRGYEQYF.

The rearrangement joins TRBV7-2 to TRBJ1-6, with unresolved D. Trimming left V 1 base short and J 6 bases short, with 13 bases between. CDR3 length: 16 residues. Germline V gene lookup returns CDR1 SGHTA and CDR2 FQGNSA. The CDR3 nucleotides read TGTGCCAGCAGCTTAGGGGCAGGATTTTCTAATTCACCCCTCCACTTT. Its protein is CASSLGAGFSNSPLHF.

The CDR3 sequence: CASSFGGSNQPQHF. The CDR3 DNA reads TGTGCCAGCAGTTTCGGCGGCAGCAATCAGCCCCAGCATTTT. The J gene is TRBJ1-5, the V gene TRBV28; D is unclear. Germline CDR1 reads MDHEN; CDR2 reads SYDVKM. V dropped 3 bases and J dropped 1 base, with 7 bases sitting between them. The CDR3 extends over 14 amino acids.

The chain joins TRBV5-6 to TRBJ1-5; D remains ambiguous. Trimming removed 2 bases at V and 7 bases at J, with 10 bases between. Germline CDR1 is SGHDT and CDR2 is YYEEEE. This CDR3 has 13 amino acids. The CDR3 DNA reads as TGTGCCAGCAGCTTTAGAGGAGACCAGCCCCAGCATTTT. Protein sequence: CASSFRGDQPQHF.